The rows below give T cell receptor beta chains drawn from one sample of a study of blood T cells in healthy people across ages. TCRdb reprocessed the 5' RACE reads with MiXCR, giving one entry per CDR3 protein. The table shows 700,000 or so distinct CDR3 sequences, with around a fifth occurring only once. The sample consisted of blood. Every receptor here comes from a man aged 70-80 years in good health. Both conserved end residues are part of each CDR3. Fields, in order: D gene, clone size, J gene, V gene, CDR3 DNA, CDR3 protein. A D gene is named only where the DNA matches it firmly. Not every row has a clone size; where given, it reads once, few, many or a size class.

>NA|NA|TRBJ1-2|TRBV29-1
TGCAGCGCCCGGATGCGGTATGGCTACACCTTC
CSARMRYGYTF
>TRBD1|once|TRBJ2-3|TRBV4-1
TGCGCCAGCAGCCACTCTATTAGGACAGGGGGCACAGATACGCAGTATTTT
CASSHSIRTGGTDTQYF
>NA|NA|TRBJ1-2|TRBV6-2/TRBV6-3
TGTGCCCACGGGGATTCTAACTTGGGATCTAACTATGACTACACCTTC
CAHGDSNLGSNYDYTF
>TRBD1|few|TRBJ1-6|TRBV6-4
TGTGCCAGCAGTGACTCGGACAGGGCTTCACCCCTCCACTTT
CASSDSDRASPLHF
>TRBD1|NA|TRBJ2-1|TRBV30
TGTGCCTGGAATTCTGACAGGGGTCCCGCTTCGTACAATGAGCAGTTCTTC
CAWNSDRGPASYNEQFF
>NA|NA|TRBJ2-5|TRBV4-1
TGCGCCAGCAGCCAGCTGGAAGAGACCCAGTACTTC
CASSQLEETQYF
>NA|NA|TRBJ1-2|TRBV3-1
TGTGCCAGCAGCCAAGTTCGGGGGCTGGCTGGCTACACCTTC
CASSQVRGLAGYTF
>NA|NA|TRBJ1-1|TRBV6-5
TGTGCCAGCAGCCCCTTTGGGATAAAGGAAGCTTTCTTT
CASSPFGIKEAFF
>TRBD2|few|TRBJ2-1|TRBV12-3/TRBV12-4
TGTGCCAGCAGTACGACTAGCGGGGGGCTCTACAATGAGCAGTTCTTC
CASSTTSGGLYNEQFF
>NA|few|TRBJ2-5|TRBV5-1
TGCGCCAGCAGCTTGCGACTAAACCTACAAGAGACCCAGTACTTC
CASSLRLNLQETQYF
>TRBD2|NA|TRBJ2-1|TRBV20-1
TGCAGTGCTATGAGCGGGAGAGGCGGTGAGCAGTTCTTC
CSAMSGRGGEQFF
>TRBD2|few|TRBJ2-5|TRBV28
TGTGCCACCGCTAGCGGGGGGCAGACCCAGTACTTC
CATASGGQTQYF
>NA|NA|TRBJ2-4|TRBV15
TGTGCCACCAGCAGAGAGAGGGCTCAGAACATTCAGTACTTC
CATSRERAQNIQYF
>NA|many|TRBJ1-1|TRBV6-5
TGTGCCAGCAGTTACGGTGGGGTTGGTACTGAAGCTTTCTTT
CASSYGGVGTEAFF
>NA|few|TRBJ2-5|TRBV24-1
TGTGCCACCAGTATGTTCGATGGTACGGGAATCGAGACCCAGTACTTC
CATSMFDGTGIETQYF
>NA|many|TRBJ2-3|TRBV7-9
TGTGCCAGCAGCTTGAGCGGTGTGGGCACAGATACGCAGTATTTT
CASSLSGVGTDTQYF
>TRBD1|NA|TRBJ2-1|TRBV3-1
TGTGCCAGCAGCCATGGACAGGGGCTACTGACTAGCACGGTTTCTGAGCAGTTCTTC
CASSHGQGLLTSTVSEQFF
>NA|few|TRBJ1-1|TRBV2
TGTGCCAGCAGTGTCCGACTTGGGGATGCTTTCTTT
CASSVRLGDAFF
>NA|NA|TRBJ2-7|TRBV6-2/TRBV6-3
TGTGCCAGCAGTTTTCCTTCCTACGAGCAGTACTTC
CASSFPSYEQYF
>NA|few|TRBJ2-7|TRBV28
TGTGCCAGCAGGGGACGGCACTCCTACGAGCAGTACTTC
CASRGRHSYEQYF
>TRBD2|many|TRBJ2-3|TRBV20-1
TGCAGTGCTAGATTTAGCGGGGGGGCAGATACGCAGTATTTT
CSARFSGGADTQYF
>TRBD1|NA|TRBJ2-7|TRBV20-1
TGCAGTGCTCAGGACAGGATGACCTACGAGCAGTACTTC
CSAQDRMTYEQYF
>NA|once|TRBJ2-2|TRBV12-3/TRBV12-4
TGTGCCAGCAGTTTACATGGAGGAGGGACCGGGGAGCTGTTTTTT
CASSLHGGGTGELFF
>NA|NA|TRBJ1-3|TRBV20-1
TGCAGTGCTAGAGGCCCGATAGGGGCCTCTGGAAACACCATATATTTT
CSARGPIGASGNTIYF
>TRBD2|NA|TRBJ2-1|TRBV3-1
TGTGCCAGCAGCCAAGATCTAGCGGGGGGGATCTACAATGAGCAGTTCTTC
CASSQDLAGGIYNEQFF
>NA|NA|TRBJ2-1|TRBV12-3/TRBV12-4
TGTGCCAGCAGTTTTGGGCTTGCGGGGCTGTCCTACAATGAGCAGTTCTTC
CASSFGLAGLSYNEQFF
>TRBD2|few|TRBJ2-7|TRBV7-8
TGTGCCAGCAGCTTACTAGCGGGGGATTCCTACGAGCAGTACTTC
CASSLLAGDSYEQYF
>TRBD2|few|TRBJ2-5|TRBV7-2
TGTGCCAGCAGCGCATTAACTAGCGGCCAAGAGACCCAGTACTTC
CASSALTSGQETQYF
>TRBD2|many|TRBJ2-5|TRBV7-2
TGTGCCAGCAGCTCTACTAGCGACCAAGAGACCCAGTACTTC
CASSSTSDQETQYF
>TRBD1|NA|TRBJ1-2|TRBV29-1
TGCAGCGTTGGACAGGGGGCCTCTTATGGCTACACCTTC
CSVGQGASYGYTF
>TRBD2|few|TRBJ2-1|TRBV7-2
TGTGCCAGCAGCCCGAGACTAGCGGATCACAATGAGCAGTTCTTC
CASSPRLADHNEQFF
>NA|many|TRBJ2-6|TRBV29-1
TGCAGCGTTGATGACTCTGGGGCCAACGTCCTGACTTTC
CSVDDSGANVLTF
>TRBD2|few|TRBJ2-2|TRBV20-1
TGCAGTGCTAGAGTGGGTAGACTAGCGGGGGGATACACCGGGGAGCTGTTTTTT
CSARVGRLAGGYTGELFF